At least ten counts were recorded for the clone carrying this TCR beta chain. What it binds is unknown. Building of the TCR beta libraries involved iRepertoire HTBI primers and Arm-PCR of CDR3 regions. TCRdb re-analysed the multiplex PCR reads in MiXCR, keeping a single row per CDR3 protein. The sample lists 200,000 to 250,000 distinct CDR3 sequences; around 20% were seen once. This sample is drawn from a study of regulatory T cells in long-lasting Graves disease. This sample's time point: newly diagnosed GD, antithyroid drugs for less than 3 months. After RNA was extracted from PBMCs, the TCR library was made from it. Whole-study results and caveats: For persistent Graves' patients, TCR diversity was lower than for newly diagnosed ones.

This CDR3 comprises 14 residues. Unmatched junction bases numbered 9, after V lost 6 bases and J lost 7 bases. These same records also appear under a second study, on T cells in Graves' hyperthyroidism and ophthalmopathy.

The source is a woman aged 30 to 39 with Graves disease. The rearrangement links TRBV12-3 or TRBV12-4 to TRBJ2-1; 7 nucleotides align to TRBD1. The input for sequencing was peripheral blood mononuclear cells (PBMCs), taken at new diagnosis, from a patient treated with antithyroid drugs. CDR3 region: CASRTGFLTNEQFF. The DNA for the CDR3 is TGTGCCAGCAGGACAGGGTTCCTTACAAATGAGCAGTTCTTC.